This TCR beta chain comes out of a study of regulatory T cells in long-lasting Graves disease (TCRdb year 2021). Describing the broader study: To count as having persistent Graves' disease, a patient had to have received antithyroid drug treatment for over 5 years with TSH receptor autoantibodies remaining persistently positive. The study took place in China and was registered as a clinical trial. On average, persistent Graves' disease patients in the clinical cohort had been on antithyroid drugs for about 10.3 years. A total of roughly 35 samples were covered by TCR sequencing, comprising around 13 persistent and around 20 newly diagnosed Graves' disease patients. This study used TCR sequencing and RNA sequencing of peripheral blood to compare persistent Graves' disease patients against newly diagnosed Graves' disease patients.

Details on this clonotype: Its target antigen remains unknown. It has no much larger one-base neighbor in the sample; base qualities were not kept.

Counted from cysteine to phenylalanine, this CDR3 has 11 amino acids. Only the CDR3 DNA is retained, 33 bases long and in frame from the first base. A distance of 10 bases separates the germline ends of V and J, which lose 11 bases and 4 bases respectively. CDR1 and CDR2 are drawn from the germline V gene: SNHLY, FYNNEI. Library method: multiplex PCR. The instrument was an Illumina HiSeq 4000. iRepertoire HTBI primers and Arm-PCR amplification of CDR3 regions were used to construct TCR beta libraries. Before sequencing, the PCR products underwent gel purification. The study's processing was this. A total of 62 TRBV and some 15 TRBJ segments were identified across samples and were used for gene usage analysis of CDR3 amino acid clonotypes. COPE and FqMerger were used to merge filtered high-quality paired reads into contigs. Contigs were aligned with BLAST to IMGT TRBV, TRBD and TRBJ reference genes, and CDR3 was defined per IMGT. Highly expanded clones were defined as clonotypes with a frequency above 0.1%. Repertoire diversity was measured by Shannon entropy, and V-J evenness by the Gini coefficient. Clonotypes shared by more than one individual were considered public. Clones were called with MiXCR by TCRdb after fastp trimmed the public reads at Q25, and only in-frame beta chains were retained. Identical CDR3 proteins give one entry, which carries the most common genes and DNA. In this record, the V and J calls reflect TCRdb's handling and not the investigators' own analysis. This sample lists approximately 350,000 distinct CDR3 sequences; roughly 25% were detected once. Of the sample, around a quarter falls within the top ten clones.

The investigation overall reported the following: The authors acknowledged the small sample size as a limitation that may reduce accuracy. Preferential use of TRBV28, TRBJ1-2 and TRBJ2-5 was observed in persistent disease, whereas TRBV20-1 and TRBJ2-1 were favored in newly diagnosed disease. Only the TCR beta chain was sequenced and analyzed. Peripheral blood alone was examined, since thyroid tissue, which constituted the primary lesion, could not be accessed. Compared with newly diagnosed patients, patients with persistent Graves' disease had lower TCR Shannon entropy and fewer highly expanded clones, which suggests clonal expansion. More public clonotypes were shared among persistent patients (over 2,500) than among newly diagnosed patients (roughly 960).

The time point label here, explained by the study, means: persistent/refractory GD, antithyroid drugs over 5 years with positive TRAb. For both TCR sequencing and RNA sequencing, RNA was extracted from PBMCs using TRIzol. The diagnosis of Graves' disease was made according to American Thyroid Association guidelines. The patients came from an endocrinology department in Xi'an, China. From each patient, about 8.9 milliliters of peripheral blood was collected into an EDTA anticoagulant tube. Ficoll Paque Plus density gradient separation was used to isolate PBMCs, and no additional T cell sorting was done. RNA quality was checked with an Agilent 2100 Bioanalyzer and agarose gel, and concentration with a NanoDrop 2000.

The chain joins TRBV2 to TRBJ2-3; the D gene lacks a confident call. This clonotype originated in a woman aged 35 to 49 with Graves disease. Donor details come from another sample of the same person, matched by shared clones. Sequenced material: peripheral blood mononuclear cells (PBMCs), taken when the disease was refractory, from a patient treated with antithyroid drugs. CDR3 region: CAGELSDTQYF. The base sequence is TGTGCCGGGGAACTATCAGATACGCAGTATTTT.